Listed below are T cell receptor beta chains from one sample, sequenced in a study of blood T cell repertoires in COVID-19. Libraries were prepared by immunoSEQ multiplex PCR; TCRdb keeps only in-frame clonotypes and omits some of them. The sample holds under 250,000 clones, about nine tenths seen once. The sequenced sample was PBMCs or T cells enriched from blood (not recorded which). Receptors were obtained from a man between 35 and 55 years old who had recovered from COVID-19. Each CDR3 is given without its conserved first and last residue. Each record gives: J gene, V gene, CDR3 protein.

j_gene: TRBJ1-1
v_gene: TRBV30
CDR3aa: AWHRGNTEAF

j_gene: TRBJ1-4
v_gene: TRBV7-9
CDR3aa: ASSVQGGTNEKLF

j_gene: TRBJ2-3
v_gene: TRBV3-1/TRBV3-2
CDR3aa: ASSQSPPGEGADTQY

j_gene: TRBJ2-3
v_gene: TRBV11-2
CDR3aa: ASSPGDTQY

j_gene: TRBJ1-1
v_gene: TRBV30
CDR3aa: AWSVLGTDLEAF

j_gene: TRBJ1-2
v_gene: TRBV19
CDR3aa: ASSIGLRGALGYT

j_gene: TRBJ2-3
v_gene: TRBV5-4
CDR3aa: ASSFGGAPPDTQY

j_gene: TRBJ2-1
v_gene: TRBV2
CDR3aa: ASRVSGPGVYNEQF

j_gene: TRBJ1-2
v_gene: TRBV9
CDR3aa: ASSRYPSARAINYGYT

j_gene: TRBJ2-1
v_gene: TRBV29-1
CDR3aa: SVETPPGVNNEQF

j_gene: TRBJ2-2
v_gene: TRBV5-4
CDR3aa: ASSPQAGGNTGELF

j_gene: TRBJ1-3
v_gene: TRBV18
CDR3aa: ASSQGAGGNTIY

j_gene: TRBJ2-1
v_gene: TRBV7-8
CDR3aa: ASRRVASNYNEQF

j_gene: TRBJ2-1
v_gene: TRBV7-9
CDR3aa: ASSFGTSGSIYNEQF

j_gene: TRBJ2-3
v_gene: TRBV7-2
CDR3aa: ASSPRGGGPDTQY

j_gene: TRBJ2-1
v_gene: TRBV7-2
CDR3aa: ASSLLQENEQF

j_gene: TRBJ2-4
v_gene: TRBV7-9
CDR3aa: ASSLVSSPNIQY

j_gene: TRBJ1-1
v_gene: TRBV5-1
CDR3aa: ASRFGTGETEAF

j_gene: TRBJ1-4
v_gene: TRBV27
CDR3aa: ASSFLGATNEKLF

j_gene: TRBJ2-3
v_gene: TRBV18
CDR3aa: ASSPYLGSDTQY

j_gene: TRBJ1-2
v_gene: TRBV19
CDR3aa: ASSFFGGTSAYGYT

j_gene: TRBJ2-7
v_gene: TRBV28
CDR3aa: ASSRTGTHEQY

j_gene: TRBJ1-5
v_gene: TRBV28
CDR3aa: ASSLFQGNQPQH

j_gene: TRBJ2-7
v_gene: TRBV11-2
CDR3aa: ASSLARQGFTYEQY

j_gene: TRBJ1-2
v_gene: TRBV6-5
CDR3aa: ASSRDRGQGYT

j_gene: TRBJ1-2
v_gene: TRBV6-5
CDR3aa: ASSQGQFYGYT

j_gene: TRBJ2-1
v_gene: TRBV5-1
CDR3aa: ASSRPREVNEQF